Included here is one TCR beta chain sequence, with context. No antigen is known for it. Time point noted: week 35, safety follow-up. Vaccinated patients received 300 ug of mutant IDH1 20-mer peptide per dose, with topical imiquimod. These data come from a study of a mutant IDH1 vaccine in newly diagnosed glioma. Study-wide context: Every participant had undergone radiotherapy, temozolomide, or both before, and most underwent both.

Germline V gene lookup returns CDR1 MGHRA and CDR2 YSYEKL. This CDR3 comprises 15 residues. With 4 bases clipped from V and 9 bases from J, the junction kept 8 bases outside the gene matches. TCRdb keeps only in-frame clones here, not all; method: immunoSEQ multiplex PCR. The sample holds about 32,000 clones, roughly 77% seen once. Here the sequenced sample was PBMCs, taken from a glioma patient whose treatment included an IDH1 peptide vaccine. The origin of this receptor is a middle-aged man with glioma. Some clones in this sample may be carry-over from other donors' samples. The chain has TRBV4-1 and TRBJ1-4; 10 bases agree with TRBD1. The CDR3 DNA reads as TGCGCCAGCAGCCGGATAGGGACAGGGGACCAAAAACTGTTTTTT. Its translation is CASSRIGTGDQKLFF.